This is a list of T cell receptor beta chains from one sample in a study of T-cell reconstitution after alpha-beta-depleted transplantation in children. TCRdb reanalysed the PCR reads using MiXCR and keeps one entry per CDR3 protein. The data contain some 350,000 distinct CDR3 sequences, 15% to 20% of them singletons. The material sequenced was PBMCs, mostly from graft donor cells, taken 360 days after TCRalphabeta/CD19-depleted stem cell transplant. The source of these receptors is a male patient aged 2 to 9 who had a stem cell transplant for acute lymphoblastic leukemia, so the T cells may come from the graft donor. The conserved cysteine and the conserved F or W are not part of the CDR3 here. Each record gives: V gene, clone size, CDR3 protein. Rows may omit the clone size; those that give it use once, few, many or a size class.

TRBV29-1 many SVIRETRSTDTQY
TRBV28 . ASSGSGGPRRAQY
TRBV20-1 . SAKDQGWQPQH
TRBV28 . ASNSPGTAYEQY
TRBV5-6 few ASSLFGYSNQPQH
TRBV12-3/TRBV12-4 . ASSLSLTSGSGGETQY
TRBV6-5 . ASSWSQLNTEAF
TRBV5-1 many ASSLSGEGYNEQF
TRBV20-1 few SARTSGPNTGELF
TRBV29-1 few SLTSGSGDEQF
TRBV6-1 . ASRDLAGGTDTQY
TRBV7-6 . ASSFRQGYEQY
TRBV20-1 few SARLGNTIY
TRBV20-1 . SARDRLAGGSSSTDTQY
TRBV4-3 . ASSRSGRAYETQY
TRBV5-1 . ASSFGGGNNEQF
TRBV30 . AWSGQVGSPLH
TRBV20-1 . SAFGGGGPSSYNEQF
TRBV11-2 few ASSLEGQRGNTIY
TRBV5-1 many ASSLLLGDLDEQY
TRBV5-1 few ASSSGGATDTQY
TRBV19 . ASSGSGRSREQY
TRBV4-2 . ASSQDPSGRPDNEQF
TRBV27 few ASSLSTGGAGMRYNEQF
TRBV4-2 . ASSSEGREAQYEQY
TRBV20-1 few SARVAGKGRDYEQY
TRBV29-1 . SVKKSDTQY
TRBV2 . ASSTREGGADTQY
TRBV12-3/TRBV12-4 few ASSPAPLRAVGEQF